This T cell receptor (beta chain) was recorded in a study of shared clonotypes between healthy human individuals (dated by TCRdb to between 2020 and 2021). About the study as a whole: The cohort included a few men and two women between 18 and 49 years of age. Each donor's leukapheresis produced roughly between about 0.85 and 10 billion PBMCs. Blood TCR repertoires of about five healthy adults were deeply sequenced to estimate repertoire size and the extent of clonotype sharing between individuals. For each donor, CD4 naive and CD4 memory were each given three plates, CD8 naive was given two plates, and CD8 memory was given one plate. Different laboratories and diverse techniques were used to prepare libraries and sequence TCR repertoires, to increase sequencing depth and limit assay-specific biases. Beyond this particular receptor, the publication reports: Roughly 5.2% of naive CD4, approximately 3.7% of naive CD8, roughly 2.5% of memory CD4, and approximately 0.4% of memory CD8 clonotypes were shared across several donors. The genetic and exposure-history diversity represented was limited by the small number of donors. Sampling was restricted to blood, and TCR repertoires in tissue are likely to differ from TCR repertoires in blood. Based on pairwise subsampling, the degree of clonotype sharing among donors was expected to be affected by sequencing depth. Rarefaction of sorted-subset datasets indicated incomplete sequencing despite the large sequencing depth. Naive subsets generally had larger estimated clonotype richness than memory subsets did. Compared with non-shared clonotypes, the clonotypes found in all four sorted-subset donors had higher generation probabilities.

TCR CDR3 regions were amplified from genomic DNA by multiplex PCR using the deep immunoSEQ assay. Extracted genomic DNA from each cell subset was spread evenly across all wells of several immunoSEQ 96-well plates, with each plate serving as a replicate. Each replicate PCR for sorted subsets received about 220 ng genomic DNA, equal to about 30,000 T cell genomes. The purified libraries were quantified using a Qubit 3.0 fluorometer, sized with a Bioanalyzer 2100, and then quantified again using the KAPA Library Quantification kit. Each immunoSEQ 96-well plate was sequenced on its own single-read 150-cycle Illumina NextSeq 550 flow cell. Per the source publication's procedure: Because the immunoSEQ output held only junctional sequences and lacked quality scores, the filtering could not match the filtering applied to full-length reads. To assign V/J genes and CDR3, sequences were annotated against IMGT germline references using PyIR, a Python wrapper for IgBLAST v1.9. Reads were filtered out if the reads had weak V/J assignments (E-value above 1e-6), no CDR3, stop codons, out-of-frame junctions, or ambiguous translated residues. V3J clonotypes were defined as sequences sharing the same inferred V gene, J gene, and CDR3 amino acid sequence. Percentage overlap between repertoires was calculated by dividing the number of shared unique clonotypes by the size of the smaller repertoire. Repertoire richness was assessed with RTK rarefaction, the Chao1 estimator, and Recon v2.1 estimates of unobserved clonotypes. Generation probabilities were computed with OLGA for all TCRbeta clonotypes obtained by the gDNA method from several donors. TCRdb mirrors the immuneACCESS table, restricted to in-frame sequences. Some clones are absent from its copies; in checked studies, under half trace to an unresolved V gene, and the reason for the others is unknown. That table gives V, J and clone size, and the DNA gave D and trimming. Present in this sample are around 2.5 million clones, 93% of which were seen just once. The ten largest make up about 0.38% of the sample.

The donors were healthy, HIV-negative adults with no recently reported acute infections or vaccinations. Every donor was a Caucasian adult living in Nashville, Tennessee, USA. Magnetic negative selection was used to enrich CD4+ T cells, after which naive cells were positively selected on CD45RA and the negative fraction became the memory subset. After blood collection by leukapheresis, PBMCs were isolated using Ficoll-Histopaque density gradient centrifugation and then cryopreserved in the vapor phase of liquid nitrogen. Analytical flow cytometry was used to check the purity and quantity of each magnetically sorted T cell population. Each sorted fraction had its genomic DNA isolated and then quantified by UV absorbance on a Nanodrop 2000c. For this chain, trimming is 7 bases at the V end and 7 bases at the J end, and the number of junction bases without a gene match is 25. The CDR3 runs 19 amino acids, cysteine and phenylalanine included. Just the 57-base CDR3 DNA is kept, in frame starting at base 1. For CDR1 and CDR2, the germline V gene (reference sequence) lists LNHDA and SQIVND.

A note on this clone: The antigen it recognizes is unknown. No qualities accompany the bases; no much larger clone lies one base away.

The specimen was naive CD4+ T cells from PBMCs. This specimen's cell subset or site label, per the study, means: CD45RA+ positively selected. Here the chain combines TRBV19 and TRBJ1-5, with 7 junctional bases fitting TRBD1. The TCR originated in a man between 18 and 35 years old in good health. Some clones in this sample may be carry-over from other donors' samples. The CDR3 protein is CASTVVATGFRGGRQPQHF. The base sequence is TGTGCCAGTACGGTCGTGGCGACAGGGTTTCGGGGTGGGAGGCAGCCCCAGCATTTT.